This TCR beta chain was obtained from a study of cytomegalovirus exposure and HLA in healthy donors. The protocol was immunoSEQ multiplex PCR, while the TCRdb copy is restricted to in-frame clones and leaves out a portion. The sample carries over 120,000 clones, 89% recorded once. The germline V gene encodes CDR1 LNHDA and CDR2 SQIVND (reference sequence). CDR3 length: 14 residues. The junction had 4 bases not matched to a gene; V was cut back by 5 bases and J by 3 bases. This sequence joins TRBV19 and TRBJ1-1; 9 bases are shared with TRBD1. The clonotype comes from a woman between 18 and 29 years old in good health and CMV-seropositive. Sequencing used PBMCs. CDR3 sequence (DNA): TGTGCCAGTAGTTCCAGGACAGGGGACACTGAAGCTTTCTTT. Amino acid sequence: CASSSRTGDTEAFF.